The clone carrying this TCR beta chain has a count of ten or more. The data originate from a study of HIV-infected patients and healthy controls. Alpha and beta constant-region primers primed reverse transcription of about 470 ng RNA. Separate chain-specific third strand synthesis with multiplexing indices produced the alpha and beta libraries. Ligation attached cDNA to a 5' RACE adapter that carried a random hexamer and SP2 site. Two random hexamers, added before amplification and joined, formed each molecule's 12-nucleotide barcode. TCRdb itself ran the 5' RACE reads through MiXCR, one entry per CDR3 protein. The sample records approximately 10,000 distinct CDR3 sequences, approximately 6% being singletons. Germline lookup yields CDR1 LNHNV and CDR2 YYDKDF (reference sequence). Trimming removed 1 base at V and 1 base at J, with 10 bases between. The CDR3 spans 15 residues. Roughly three months, about 14 weeks, into antiretroviral therapy, follow-up blood was collected. No cell fractionation was done, so the repertoire covers all unsorted peripheral blood T cells.

V is TRBV15 and J is TRBJ1-1, with D uncertain. The TCR originated in an adult with HIV infection. The donor label of this sample is uncertain. This sample comprised blood, obtained during antiretroviral therapy. The CDR3 DNA is TGTGCCACCAGCAGAGTGGGGAACACGAACACTGAAGCTTTCTTT. Its protein product is CATSRVGNTNTEAFF.